Below, one TCR beta chain is given with its context. Its antigen is undetermined. Assay used: immunoSEQ multiplex PCR; TCRdb lists only in-frame clones, some missing. The data contain 80,000 to 130,000 clones, approximately 90% of them singletons. From germline, CDR1 is LGHNA and CDR2 YNFKEQ. The CDR3 sequence is 15 residues long. The V segment lost 4 bases and the J segment 5 bases; nucleotides outside the gene matches: 5. The data were obtained in a study of OX40 agonist ivuxolimab in advanced cancers. General study findings and limits: At 0.1 to 3.0 mg/kg, clonal expansion of CD4+ and CD8+ blood T cells had occurred by week 6. On average, a greater number of expanded clones characterised CD8+ T cells relative to CD4+.

Patients had blood sampled at baseline and again on cycle 4 day 1 and cycle 7 day 1. The receptor comes from an adult with an advanced solid tumor such as melanoma, head and neck, liver or kidney cancer. The J gene is TRBJ2-1, the V gene TRBV4-2; 10 bases match TRBD1. The sequences come from CD4+ or CD8+ T cells sorted from blood, collected in a trial of the OX40 agonist ivuxolimab. CDR3 protein: CASSPRQGANNEQFF. The CDR3 nucleotides read TGTGCCAGCAGCCCGCGACAGGGGGCGAACAATGAGCAGTTCTTC.